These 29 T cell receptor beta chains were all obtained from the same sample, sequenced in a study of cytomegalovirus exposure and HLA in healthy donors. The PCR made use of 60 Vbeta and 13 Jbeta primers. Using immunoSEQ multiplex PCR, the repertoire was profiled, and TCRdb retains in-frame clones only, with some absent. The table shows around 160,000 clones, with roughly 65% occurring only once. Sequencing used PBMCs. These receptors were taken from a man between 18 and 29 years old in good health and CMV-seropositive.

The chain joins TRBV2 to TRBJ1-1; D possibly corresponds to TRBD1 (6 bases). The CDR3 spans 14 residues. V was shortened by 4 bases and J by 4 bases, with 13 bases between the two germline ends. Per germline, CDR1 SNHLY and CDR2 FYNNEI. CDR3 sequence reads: CASSGTVRGTEAFF. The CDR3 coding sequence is TGTGCCAGCAGTGGGACAGTGAGGGGCACTGAAGCTTTCTTT.

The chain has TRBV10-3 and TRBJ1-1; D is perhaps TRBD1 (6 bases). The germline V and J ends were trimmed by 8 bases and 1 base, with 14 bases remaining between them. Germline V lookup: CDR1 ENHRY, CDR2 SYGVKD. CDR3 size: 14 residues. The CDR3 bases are TGTGCCATCTCCGCCCAGACAGGGAACACTGAAGCTTTCTTT. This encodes CAISAQTGNTEAFF.

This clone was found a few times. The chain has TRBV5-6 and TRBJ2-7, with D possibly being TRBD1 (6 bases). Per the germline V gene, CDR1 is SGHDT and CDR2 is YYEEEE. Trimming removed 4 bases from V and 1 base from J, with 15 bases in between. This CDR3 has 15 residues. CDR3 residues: CASSTPGDISYEQYV. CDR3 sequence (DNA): TGTGCCAGCAGCACCCCCGGGGACATATCCTACGAGCAGTACGTC.

The CDR3 loop is CASSPDRAKLFF. CDR3 in DNA: TGTGCCAGCAGTCCGGACAGGGCAAAACTGTTTTTT. V is TRBV6-5 and J is TRBJ1-4; 8 nucleotides line up with TRBD1. CDR3 length equals 12 residues. The V gene's germline CDR1 is MNHEY and CDR2 SVGAGI. V was pared by 5 bases and J by 10 bases, with 3 bases of the junction left unmatched.

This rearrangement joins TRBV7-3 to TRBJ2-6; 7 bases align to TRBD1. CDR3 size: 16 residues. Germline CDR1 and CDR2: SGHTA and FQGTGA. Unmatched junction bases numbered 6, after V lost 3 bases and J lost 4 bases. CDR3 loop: CASSLTGSLGANVLTF. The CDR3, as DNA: TGTGCCAGCAGCTTGACAGGGTCTCTGGGGGCCAACGTCCTGACTTTC.

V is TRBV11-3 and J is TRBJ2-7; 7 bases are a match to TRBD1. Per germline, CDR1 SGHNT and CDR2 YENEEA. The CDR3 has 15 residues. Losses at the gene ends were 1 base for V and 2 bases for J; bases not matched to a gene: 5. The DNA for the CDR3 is TGTGCCAGCAGCTTAGGGCGGCAGGGGGCCTACGAGCAGTACGTC. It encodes CASSLGRQGAYEQYV.

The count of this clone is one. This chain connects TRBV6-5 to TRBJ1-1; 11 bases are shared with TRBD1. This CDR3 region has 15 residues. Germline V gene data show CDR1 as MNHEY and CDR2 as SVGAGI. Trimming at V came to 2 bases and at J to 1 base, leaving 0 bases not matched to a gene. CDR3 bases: TGTGCCAGCAGTTACGGGACAGGGGGGAACACTGAAGCTTTCTTT. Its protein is CASSYGTGGNTEAFF.

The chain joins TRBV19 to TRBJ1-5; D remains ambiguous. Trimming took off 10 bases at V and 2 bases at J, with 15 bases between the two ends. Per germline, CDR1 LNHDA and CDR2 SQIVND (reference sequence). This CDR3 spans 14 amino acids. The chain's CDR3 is CATRRGEGNQPQHF. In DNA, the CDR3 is TGTGCCACCCGACGCGGGGAGGGCAATCAGCCCCAGCATTTT.

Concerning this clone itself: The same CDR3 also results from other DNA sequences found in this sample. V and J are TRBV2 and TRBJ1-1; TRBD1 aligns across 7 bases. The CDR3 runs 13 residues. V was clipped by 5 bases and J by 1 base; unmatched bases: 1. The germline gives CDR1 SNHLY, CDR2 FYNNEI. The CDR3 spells CASSQGENTEAFF. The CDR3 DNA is TGTGCCAGCAGTCAGGGGGAGAACACTGAAGCTTTCTTT.

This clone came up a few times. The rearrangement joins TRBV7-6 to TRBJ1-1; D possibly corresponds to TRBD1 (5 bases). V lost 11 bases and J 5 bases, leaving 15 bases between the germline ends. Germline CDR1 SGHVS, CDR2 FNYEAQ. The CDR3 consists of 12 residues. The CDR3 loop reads CAWPGDRTEAFF. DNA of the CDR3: TGTGCCTGGCCGGGGGACCGAACTGAAGCTTTCTTT. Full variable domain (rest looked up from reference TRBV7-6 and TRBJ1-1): GAGVSQSPRYKVTKRGQDVALRCDPISGHVSLYWYRQALGQGPEFLTYFNYEAQQDKSGLPNDRFSAERPEGSISTLTIQRTEQRDSAMYRCAWPGDRTEAFFGQGTRLTVV.

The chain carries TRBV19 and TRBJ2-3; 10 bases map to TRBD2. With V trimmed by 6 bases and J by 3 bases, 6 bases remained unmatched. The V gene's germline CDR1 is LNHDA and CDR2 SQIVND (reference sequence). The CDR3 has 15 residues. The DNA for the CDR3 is TGTGCCAGTAGCAGGGTAGCGGGAGGTACAGATACGCAGTATTTT. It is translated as CASSRVAGGTDTQYF.

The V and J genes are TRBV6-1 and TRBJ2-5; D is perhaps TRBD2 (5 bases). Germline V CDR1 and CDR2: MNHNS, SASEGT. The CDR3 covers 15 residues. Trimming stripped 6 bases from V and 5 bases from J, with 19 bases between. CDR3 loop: CASRMDGNNGETQYF. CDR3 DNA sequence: TGTGCCAGCAGAATGGACGGGAATAACGGTGAGACCCAGTACTTC.

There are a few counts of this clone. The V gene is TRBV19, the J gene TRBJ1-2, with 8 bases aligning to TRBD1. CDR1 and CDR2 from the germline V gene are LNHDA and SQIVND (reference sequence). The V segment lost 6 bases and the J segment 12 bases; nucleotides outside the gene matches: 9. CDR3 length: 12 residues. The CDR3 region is CASRDREFEDTF. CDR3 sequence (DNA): TGTGCCAGTAGGGACAGGGAGTTTGAAGACACCTTC.

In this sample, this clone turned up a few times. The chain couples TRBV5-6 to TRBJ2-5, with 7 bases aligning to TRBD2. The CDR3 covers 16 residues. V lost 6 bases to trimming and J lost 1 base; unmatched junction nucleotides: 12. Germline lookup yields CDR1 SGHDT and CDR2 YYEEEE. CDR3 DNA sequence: TGTGCCAGCACCCCCGGTGGCCCTAGCGGCCAAGAGACCCAGTACTTC. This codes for CASTPGGPSGQETQYF.

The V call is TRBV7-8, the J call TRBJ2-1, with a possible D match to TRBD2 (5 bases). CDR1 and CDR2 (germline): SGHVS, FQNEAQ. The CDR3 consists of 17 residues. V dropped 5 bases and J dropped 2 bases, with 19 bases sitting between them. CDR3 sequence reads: CASSPLVGDRPYNEQFF. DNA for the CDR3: TGTGCCAGCAGCCCTCTGGTCGGGGATAGACCCTACAATGAGCAGTTCTTC.

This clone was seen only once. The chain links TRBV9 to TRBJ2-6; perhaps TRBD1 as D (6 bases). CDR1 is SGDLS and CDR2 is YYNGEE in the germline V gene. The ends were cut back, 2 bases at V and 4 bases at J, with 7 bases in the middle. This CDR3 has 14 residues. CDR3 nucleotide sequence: TGTGCCAGCAGCGTGGGGGCCGGGGCCAACGTCCTGACTTTC. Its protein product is CASSVGAGANVLTF.

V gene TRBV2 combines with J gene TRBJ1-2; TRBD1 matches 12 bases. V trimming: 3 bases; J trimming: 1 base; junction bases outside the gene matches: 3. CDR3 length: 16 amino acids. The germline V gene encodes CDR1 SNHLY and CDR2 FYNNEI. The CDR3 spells CASSDGDRGLNYGYTF. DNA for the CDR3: TGTGCCAGCAGTGATGGGGACAGGGGGCTTAACTATGGCTACACCTTC.

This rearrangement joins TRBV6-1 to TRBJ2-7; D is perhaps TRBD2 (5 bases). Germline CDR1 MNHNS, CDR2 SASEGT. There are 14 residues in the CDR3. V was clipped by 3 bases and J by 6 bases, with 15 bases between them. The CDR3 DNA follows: TGTGCCAGCAGTGACCCCTTAGCGAAATCCGAGCAGTACGTC. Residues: CASSDPLAKSEQYV.

Written as DNA, the CDR3 is TGTGCCACCTGGGGGGGCCTCGCGGGGGAGAGCAATCAGCCCCAGCATTTT. Residues: CATWGGLAGESNQPQHF. This chain uses TRBV28 with TRBJ1-5, with TRBD1 as a possible D gene (6 bases). Trimming removed 10 bases from V and 1 base from J, with 23 bases in between. CDR3 size: 17 residues. Germline CDR1 reads MDHEN; CDR2 reads SYDVKM.

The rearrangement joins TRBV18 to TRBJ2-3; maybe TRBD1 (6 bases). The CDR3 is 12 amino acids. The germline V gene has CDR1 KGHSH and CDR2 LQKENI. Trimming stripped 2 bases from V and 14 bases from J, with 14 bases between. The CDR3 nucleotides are TGTGCCAGCTCACCAGACAGGTTGACGGCGTATTTT. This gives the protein CASSPDRLTAYF. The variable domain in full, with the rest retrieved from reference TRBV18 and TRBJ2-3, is NAGVMQNPRHLVRRRGQEARLRCSPMKGHSHVYWYRQLPEEGLKFMVYLQKENIIDESGMPKERFSAEFPKEGPSILRIQQVVRGDSAAYFCASSPDRLTAYFGPGTRLTVL.

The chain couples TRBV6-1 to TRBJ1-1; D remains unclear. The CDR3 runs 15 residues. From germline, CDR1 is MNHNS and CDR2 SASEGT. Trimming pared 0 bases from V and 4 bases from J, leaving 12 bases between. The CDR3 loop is CASSEARGIGTEAFF. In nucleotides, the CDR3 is TGTGCCAGCAGTGAAGCGAGAGGGATTGGCACTGAAGCTTTCTTT.

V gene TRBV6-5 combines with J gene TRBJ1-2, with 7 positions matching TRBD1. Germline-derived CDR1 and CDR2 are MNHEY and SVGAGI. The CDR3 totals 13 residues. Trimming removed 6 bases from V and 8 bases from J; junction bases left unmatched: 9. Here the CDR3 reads CASSRGQERGYTF. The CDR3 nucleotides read TGTGCCAGCAGCCGTGGACAGGAACGGGGCTACACCTTC.

The CDR3 spells CASSQPSGQGARDEQFF. CDR3 nucleotide sequence: TGCGCCAGCAGCCAGCCCTCAGGACAGGGGGCTAGGGATGAGCAGTTCTTC. V and J are TRBV4-1 and TRBJ2-1, with 11 bases matching TRBD1. Germline CDR1 MGHRA, CDR2 YSYEKL. CDR3 length: 17 amino acids. The J segment lost 8 bases and the V segment lost 3 bases, leaving 12 bases of the junction unmatched.

This CDR3 is CASSSGEADTQYF. In nucleotides, the CDR3 is TGTGCCAGCAGCTCGGGGGAGGCAGATACGCAGTATTTT. The genes are TRBV7-3 and TRBJ2-3, with a weak D call TRBD2 (6 bases). V was shortened by 4 bases and J by 4 bases, with 9 bases between the two germline ends. Germline V CDR1 and CDR2: SGHTA, FQGTGA. The length of the CDR3 is 13 residues.

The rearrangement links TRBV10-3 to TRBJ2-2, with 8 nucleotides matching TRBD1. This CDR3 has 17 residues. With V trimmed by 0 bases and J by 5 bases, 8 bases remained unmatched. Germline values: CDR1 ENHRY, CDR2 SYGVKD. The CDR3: CAISESMGTGRTGELFF. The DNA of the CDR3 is TGTGCCATCAGTGAGTCGATGGGGACAGGTCGGACCGGGGAGCTGTTTTTT.

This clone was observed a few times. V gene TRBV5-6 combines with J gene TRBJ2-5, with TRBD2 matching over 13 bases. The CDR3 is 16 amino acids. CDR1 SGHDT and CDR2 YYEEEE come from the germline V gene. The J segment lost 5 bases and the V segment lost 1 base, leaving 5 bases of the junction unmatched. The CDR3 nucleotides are TGTGCCAGCAGCTTGTACCGGACTAGCGGGGGTGAGACCCAGTACTTC. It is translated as CASSLYRTSGGETQYF.

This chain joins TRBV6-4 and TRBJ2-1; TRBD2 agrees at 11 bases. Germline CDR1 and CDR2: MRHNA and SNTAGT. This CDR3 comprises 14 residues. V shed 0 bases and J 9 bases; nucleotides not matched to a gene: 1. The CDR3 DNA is TGTGCCAGCAGTGACTCTAGCGGGGGGGCTGAGCAGTTCTTC. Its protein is CASSDSSGGAEQFF.

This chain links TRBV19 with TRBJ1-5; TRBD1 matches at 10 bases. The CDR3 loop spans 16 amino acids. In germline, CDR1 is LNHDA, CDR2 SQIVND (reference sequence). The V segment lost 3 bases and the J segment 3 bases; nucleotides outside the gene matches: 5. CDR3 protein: CASSIPGQGNNQPQHF. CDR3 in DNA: TGTGCCAGTAGTATTCCGGGACAGGGGAACAATCAGCCCCAGCATTTT. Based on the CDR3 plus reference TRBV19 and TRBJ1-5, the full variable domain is DGGITQSPKYLFRKEGQNVTLSCEQNLNHDAMYWYRQDPGQGLRLIYYSQIVNDFQKGDIAEGYSVSREKKESFPLTVTSAQKNPTAFYLCASSIPGQGNNQPQHFGDGTRLSIL.

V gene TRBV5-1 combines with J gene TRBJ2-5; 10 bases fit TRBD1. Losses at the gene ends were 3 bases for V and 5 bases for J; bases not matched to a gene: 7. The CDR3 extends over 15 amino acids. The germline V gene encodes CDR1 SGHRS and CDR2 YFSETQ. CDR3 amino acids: CASSSGQGIYETQYF. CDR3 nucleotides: TGCGCCAGCAGCTCGGGACAGGGGATTTATGAGACCCAGTACTTC. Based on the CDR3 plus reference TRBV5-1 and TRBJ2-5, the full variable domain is KAGVTQTPRYLIKTRGQQVTLSCSPISGHRSVSWYQQTPGQGLQFLFEYFSETQRNKGNFPGRFSGRQFSNSRSEMNVSTLELGDSALYLCASSSGQGIYETQYFGPGTRLLVL.